Listed below are T cell receptor beta chains from one sample, sequenced in a study of OX40 agonist ivuxolimab in advanced cancers. Here immunoSEQ multiplex PCR was the method, and the copy in TCRdb shows in-frame clones only, minus some. The data show tens of thousands of clones, 90% seen once. This specimen consisted of CD4+ or CD8+ T cells sorted from blood, obtained in a trial of the OX40 agonist ivuxolimab. All receptors come from an adult with an advanced solid tumor such as melanoma, head and neck, liver or kidney cancer. Each CDR3 is given with its conserved first and last residue. A D gene is named only where the DNA matches it firmly. The size of a clone is reported for some rows only, either as once, few or many, or as a class for expanded clones.

abundance,d_gene,j_gene,len,v_gene,CDR3aa,CDR3nt
NA,TRBD2,TRBJ2-3,15,TRBV5-6,CASSLAGVWTDTQYF,TGTGCCAGCAGCCTAGCGGGAGTTTGGACAGATACGCAGTATTTT
NA,NA,TRBJ1-2,13,TRBV6-6,CASSYGGNYGYTF,TGTGCCAGCAGTTACGGGGGAAACTATGGCTACACCTTC
NA,TRBD2,TRBJ2-1,16,TRBV6-5,CASSYSSGGPSNEQFF,TGTGCCAGCAGTTACTCGTCGGGAGGGCCGTCCAATGAGCAGTTCTTC
NA,NA,TRBJ2-7,15,TRBV10-3,CAISEEYRVTREQYF,TGTGCCATCAGTGAAGAGTACAGGGTAACGCGCGAGCAGTACTTC
NA,NA,TRBJ1-2,15,TRBV28,CASSPAGTGDYGYTF,TGTGCCAGCAGCCCCGCCGGGACTGGCGACTATGGCTACACCTTC
NA,TRBD1,TRBJ2-2,15,TRBV5-5,CASSAGTANTGELFF,TGTGCCAGCAGTGCCGGGACAGCGAACACCGGGGAGCTGTTTTTT
NA,NA,TRBJ2-2,14,TRBV5-1,CASSARVDAGELFF,TGCGCCAGCAGCGCCAGGGTTGATGCCGGGGAGCTGTTTTTT
once,TRBD1,TRBJ1-6,14,TRBV5-4,CASSRTGRDSPLHF,TGTGCCAGCAGCCGGACAGGGAGGGATTCACCCCTCCACTTT
NA,TRBD1,TRBJ2-5,17,TRBV5-1,CASSTGQVWGPQETQYF,TGCGCCAGCAGCACGGGACAGGTGTGGGGACCCCAAGAGACCCAGTACTTC
NA,NA,TRBJ1-1,13,TRBV18,CASSPREETEAFF,TGTGCCAGCTCACCGCGCGAGGAAACTGAAGCTTTCTTT
NA,TRBD2,TRBJ2-1,16,TRBV7-3,CASSLSLAGGYNEQFF,TGTGCCAGCAGCTTAAGCCTAGCGGGAGGATACAATGAGCAGTTCTTC
NA,NA,TRBJ2-5,14,TRBV28,CASSPPGQSETQYF,TGTGCCAGCAGTCCCCCGGGACAATCAGAGACCCAGTACTTC
NA,NA,TRBJ1-4,14,TRBV4-1,CASSRIGQNEKLFF,TGCGCCAGCAGCCGGATTGGGCAGAATGAAAAACTGTTTTTT
NA,TRBD2,TRBJ2-7,13,TRBV2,CAIRLAGEREQYF,TGTGCCATCCGACTAGCGGGAGAGCGTGAGCAGTACTTC
NA,NA,TRBJ1-4,15,TRBV2,CASRMNGLDNEKLFF,TGTGCCAGCAGGATGAACGGGCTTGATAATGAAAAACTGTTTTTT
NA,NA,TRBJ2-3,17,TRBV2,CASSDPQRTTSTDTQYF,TGTGCCAGCAGTGACCCCCAGCGGACGACTAGCACAGATACGCAGTATTTT
NA,TRBD1,TRBJ2-3,14,TRBV2,CASDWTGMTDTQYF,TGTGCCAGCGATTGGACAGGGATGACAGATACGCAGTATTTT
NA,TRBD1,TRBJ1-1,15,TRBV9,CASSAGTGVGAEAFF,TGTGCCAGCAGCGCCGGGACAGGGGTTGGAGCTGAAGCTTTCTTT
NA,NA,TRBJ1-5,14,TRBV18,CASSPEGDNQPQHF,TGTGCCAGCTCACCAGAGGGGGACAATCAGCCCCAGCATTTT
once,NA,TRBJ1-1,13,TRBV28,CASSHPADTEAFF,TGTGCCAGCAGTCATCCGGCTGACACTGAAGCTTTCTTT
NA,TRBD1,TRBJ2-5,16,TRBV11-3,CASSLPGQGAGETQYF,TGTGCCAGCAGCCTCCCGGGACAGGGGGCGGGAGAGACCCAGTACTTC
few,TRBD1,TRBJ1-6,16,TRBV15,CATSRDLGTGDSPLHF,TGTGCCACCAGCAGAGATCTGGGGACAGGGGATTCACCCCTCCACTTT
NA,NA,TRBJ2-3,19,TRBV5-1,CASSRRSDARGGRTDTQYF,TGCGCCAGCAGCCGAAGATCGGACGCTAGGGGTGGGCGAACAGATACGCAGTATTTT
once,TRBD2,TRBJ2-7,14,TRBV29-1,CSVLPGLANYEQYF,TGCAGCGTCCTACCCGGACTAGCGAACTACGAGCAGTACTTC